This TCR beta chain was profiled in a study of post-analysis software for immune sequencing data. Study results and limitations: Strong co-clustering by F measure was seen for same-batch samples. Included in a set of several TRBV segments more frequent in patients than controls were TRBV5-6, TRBV5-1 and TRBV20-1. People with multiple sclerosis had a significantly lower normalized Chao1 diversity than controls did.

cDNA libraries of TCR beta carried unique molecular identifiers. T cells, roughly 0.85 to 10 million of them, yielded some 510,000 cDNA molecules. Each CDR3 protein is one row after TCRdb ran MiXCR on the PCR reads. The table includes approximately 770,000 distinct CDR3 sequences, about 43% detected once. Details on this clonotype: As yet, its antigen is unknown.

Trimming cost V 6 bases and J 10 bases, with 22 bases left between them. The CDR3 spans 15 residues. Germline loops: CDR1 MDHEN, CDR2 SYDVKM. This clonotype was sampled from a girl aged 10 to 17 with multiple sclerosis. Sequencing input: blood. V is TRBV28 and J is TRBJ2-1, with D perhaps being TRBD1 or TRBD2 (5 bases each). DNA for the CDR3: TGTGCCAGCAGGGCCCTGGGACCGACGCTTCCGGAGCAGTTCTTC. It is translated as CASRALGPTLPEQFF.